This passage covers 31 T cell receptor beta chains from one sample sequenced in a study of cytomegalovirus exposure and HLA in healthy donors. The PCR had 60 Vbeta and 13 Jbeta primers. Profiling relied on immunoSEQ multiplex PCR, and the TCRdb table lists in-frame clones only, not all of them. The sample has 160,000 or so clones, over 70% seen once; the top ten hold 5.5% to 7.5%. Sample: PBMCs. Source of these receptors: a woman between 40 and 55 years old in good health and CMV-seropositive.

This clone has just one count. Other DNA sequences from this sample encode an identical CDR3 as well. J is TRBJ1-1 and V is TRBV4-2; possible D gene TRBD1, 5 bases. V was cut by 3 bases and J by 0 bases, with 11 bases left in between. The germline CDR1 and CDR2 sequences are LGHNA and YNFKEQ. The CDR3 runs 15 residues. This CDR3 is CASSQTDRLNTEAFF. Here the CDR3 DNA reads TGTGCCAGCAGCCAGACCGACAGATTGAACACTGAAGCTTTCTTT.

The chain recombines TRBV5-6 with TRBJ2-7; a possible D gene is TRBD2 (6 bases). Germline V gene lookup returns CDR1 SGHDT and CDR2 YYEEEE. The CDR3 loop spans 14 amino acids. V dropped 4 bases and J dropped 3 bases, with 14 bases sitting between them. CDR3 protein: CASSGPLADYEQYF. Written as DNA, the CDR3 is TGTGCCAGCAGCGGTCCACTAGCCGACTACGAGCAGTACTTC.

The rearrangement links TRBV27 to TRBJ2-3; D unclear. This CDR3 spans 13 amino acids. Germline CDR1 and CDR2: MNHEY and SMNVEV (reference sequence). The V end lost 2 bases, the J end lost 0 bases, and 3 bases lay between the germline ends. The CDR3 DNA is TGTGCCAGCAGTTTACCTAGCACAGATACGCAGTATTTT. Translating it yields CASSLPSTDTQYF.

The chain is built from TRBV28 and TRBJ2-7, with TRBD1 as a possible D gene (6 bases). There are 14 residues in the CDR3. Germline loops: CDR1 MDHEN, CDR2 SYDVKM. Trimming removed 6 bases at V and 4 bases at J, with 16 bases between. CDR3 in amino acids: CASRMAGTKYEQYF. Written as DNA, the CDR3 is TGTGCCAGCAGAATGGCCGGGACAAAATACGAGCAGTACTTC.

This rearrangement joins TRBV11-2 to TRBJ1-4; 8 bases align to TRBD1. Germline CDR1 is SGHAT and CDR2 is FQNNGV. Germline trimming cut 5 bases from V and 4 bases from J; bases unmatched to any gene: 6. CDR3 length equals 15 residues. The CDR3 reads CASSRTGSVNEKLFF. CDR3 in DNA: TGTGCCAGCAGCAGGACAGGGTCGGTTAATGAAAAACTGTTTTTT.

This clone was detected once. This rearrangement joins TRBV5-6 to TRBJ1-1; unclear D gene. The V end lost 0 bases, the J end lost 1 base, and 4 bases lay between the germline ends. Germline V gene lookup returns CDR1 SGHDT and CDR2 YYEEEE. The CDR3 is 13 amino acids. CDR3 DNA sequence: TGTGCCAGCAGCTTGGGTCGGAACACTGAAGCTTTCTTT. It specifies CASSLGRNTEAFF. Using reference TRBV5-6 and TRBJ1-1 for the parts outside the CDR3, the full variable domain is DAGVTQSPTHLIKTRGQQVTLRCSPKSGHDTVSWYQQALGQGPQFIFQYYEEEERQRGNFPDRFSGHQFPNYSSELNVNALLLGDSALYLCASSLGRNTEAFFGQGTRLTVV.

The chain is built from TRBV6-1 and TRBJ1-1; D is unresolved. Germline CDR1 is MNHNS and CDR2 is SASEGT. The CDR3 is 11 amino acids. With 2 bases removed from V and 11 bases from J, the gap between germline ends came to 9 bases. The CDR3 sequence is CASSESGPAFF. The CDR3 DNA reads TGTGCCAGCAGTGAAAGTGGGCCGGCTTTCTTT.

CDR3 amino acids: CSVEGGLASIYGYTF. DNA for the CDR3: TGCAGCGTTGAGGGGGGACTTGCAAGTATTTATGGCTACACCTTC. The rearrangement joins TRBV29-1 to TRBJ1-2, with D perhaps matching TRBD1 (5 bases). Trimming cost V 3 bases and J 5 bases, with 19 bases left between them. Germline CDR1 is SQVTM and CDR2 is ANQGSEA. This CDR3 has 15 residues.

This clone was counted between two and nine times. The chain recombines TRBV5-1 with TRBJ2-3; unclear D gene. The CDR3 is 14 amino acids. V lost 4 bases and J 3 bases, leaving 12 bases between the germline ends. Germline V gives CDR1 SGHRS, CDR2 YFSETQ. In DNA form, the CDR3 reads TGCGCCAGCAGCACACTATTGGTAACAGATACGCAGTATTTT. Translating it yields CASSTLLVTDTQYF.

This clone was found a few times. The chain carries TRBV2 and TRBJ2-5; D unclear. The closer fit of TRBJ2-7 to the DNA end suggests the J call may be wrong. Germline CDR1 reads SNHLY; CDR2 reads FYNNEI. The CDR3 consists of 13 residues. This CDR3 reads CASSDRGSYEQYF. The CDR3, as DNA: TGTGCCAGCAGTGATCGCGGTTCCTACGAGCAGTACTTC.

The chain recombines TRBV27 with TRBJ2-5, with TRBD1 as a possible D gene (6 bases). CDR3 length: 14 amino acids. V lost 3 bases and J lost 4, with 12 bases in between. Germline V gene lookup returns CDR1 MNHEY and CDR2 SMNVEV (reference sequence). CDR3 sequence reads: CASSFVGALETQYF. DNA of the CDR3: TGTGCCAGCAGTTTCGTGGGGGCCTTAGAGACCCAGTACTTC.

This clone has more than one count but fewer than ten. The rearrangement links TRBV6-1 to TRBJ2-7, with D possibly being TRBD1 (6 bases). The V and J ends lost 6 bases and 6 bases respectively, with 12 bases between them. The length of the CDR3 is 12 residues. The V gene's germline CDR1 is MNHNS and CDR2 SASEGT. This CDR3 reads CASSFTGSEQYF. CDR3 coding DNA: TGTGCCAGCAGCTTCACAGGGTCCGAGCAGTACTTC.

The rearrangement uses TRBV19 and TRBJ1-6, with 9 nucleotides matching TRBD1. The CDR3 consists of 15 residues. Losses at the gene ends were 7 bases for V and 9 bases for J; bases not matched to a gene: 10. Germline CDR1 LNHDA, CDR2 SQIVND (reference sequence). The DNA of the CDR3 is TGTGCCAGTACGGACAGGGGCGATTATCGTTCACCCCTCCACTTT. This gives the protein CASTDRGDYRSPLHF.

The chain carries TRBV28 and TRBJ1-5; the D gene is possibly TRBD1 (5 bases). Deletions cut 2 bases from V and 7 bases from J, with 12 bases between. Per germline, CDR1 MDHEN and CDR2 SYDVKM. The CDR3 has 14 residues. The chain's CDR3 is CASSLVGGKQPQHF. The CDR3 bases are TGTGCCAGCAGTTTAGTCGGGGGGAAACAGCCCCAGCATTTT.

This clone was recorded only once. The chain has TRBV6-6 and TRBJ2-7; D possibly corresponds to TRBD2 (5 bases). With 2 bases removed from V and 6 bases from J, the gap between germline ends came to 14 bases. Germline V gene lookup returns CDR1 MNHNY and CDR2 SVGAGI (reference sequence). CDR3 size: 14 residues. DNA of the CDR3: TGTGCCAGCAGTTACCTCGCGGGCAGGCCCGAGCAGTACTTC. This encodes CASSYLAGRPEQYF.

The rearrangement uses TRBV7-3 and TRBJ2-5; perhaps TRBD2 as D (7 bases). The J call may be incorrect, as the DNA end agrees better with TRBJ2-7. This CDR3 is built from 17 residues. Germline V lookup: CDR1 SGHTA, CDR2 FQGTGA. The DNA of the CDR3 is TGTGCCAGCAGCTTAAAGGGGGGACTAATGCCGACCTACGAGCAGTACTTC. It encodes CASSLKGGLMPTYEQYF.

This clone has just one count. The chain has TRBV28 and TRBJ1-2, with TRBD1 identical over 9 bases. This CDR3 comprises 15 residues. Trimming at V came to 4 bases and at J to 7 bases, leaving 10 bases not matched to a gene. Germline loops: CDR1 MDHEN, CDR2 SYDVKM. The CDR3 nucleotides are TGTGCCAGCAGTTCGCCGGGACAGGGTTCTCGTGGCTACACCTTC. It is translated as CASSSPGQGSRGYTF.

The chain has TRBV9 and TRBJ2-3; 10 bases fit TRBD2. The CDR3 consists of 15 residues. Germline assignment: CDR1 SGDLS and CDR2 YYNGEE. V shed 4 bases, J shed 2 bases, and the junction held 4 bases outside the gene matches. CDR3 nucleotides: TGTGCCAGCAGCAGAACTAGCGGGATCACAGATACGCAGTATTTT. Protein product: CASSRTSGITDTQYF. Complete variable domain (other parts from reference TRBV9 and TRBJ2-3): DSGVTQTPKHLITATGQRVTLRCSPRSGDLSVYWYQQSLDQGLQFLIQYYNGEERAKGNILERFSAQQFPDLHSELNLSSLELGDSALYFCASSRTSGITDTQYFGPGTRLTVL.

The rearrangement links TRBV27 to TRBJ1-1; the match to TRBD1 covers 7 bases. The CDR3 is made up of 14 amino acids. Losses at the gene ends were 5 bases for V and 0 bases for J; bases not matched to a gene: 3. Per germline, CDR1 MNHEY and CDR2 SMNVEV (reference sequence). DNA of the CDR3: TGTGCCAGCAGTCCGGGACAGATGAACACTGAAGCTTTCTTT. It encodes CASSPGQMNTEAFF.

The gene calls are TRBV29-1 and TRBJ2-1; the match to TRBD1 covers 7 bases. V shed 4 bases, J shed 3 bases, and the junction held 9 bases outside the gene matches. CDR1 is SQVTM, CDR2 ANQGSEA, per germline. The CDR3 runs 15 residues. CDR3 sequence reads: CSVVRGQGVYNEQFF. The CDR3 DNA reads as TGCAGCGTTGTAAGGGGGCAGGGGGTCTACAATGAGCAGTTCTTC.

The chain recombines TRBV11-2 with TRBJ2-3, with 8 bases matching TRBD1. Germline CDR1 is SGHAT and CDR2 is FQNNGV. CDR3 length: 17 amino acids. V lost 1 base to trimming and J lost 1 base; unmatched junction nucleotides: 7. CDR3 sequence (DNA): TGTGCCAGCAGCTTAGTGACAGGGGCTGGGGGCACAGATACGCAGTATTTT. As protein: CASSLVTGAGGTDTQYF.

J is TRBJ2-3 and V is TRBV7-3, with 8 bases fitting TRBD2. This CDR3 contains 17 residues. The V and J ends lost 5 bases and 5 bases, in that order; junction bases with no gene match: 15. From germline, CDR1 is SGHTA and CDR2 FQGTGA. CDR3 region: CASSPPAGPGGGDTQYF. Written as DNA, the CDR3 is TGTGCCAGCAGCCCCCCCGCCGGGCCCGGGGGGGGAGATACGCAGTATTTT.

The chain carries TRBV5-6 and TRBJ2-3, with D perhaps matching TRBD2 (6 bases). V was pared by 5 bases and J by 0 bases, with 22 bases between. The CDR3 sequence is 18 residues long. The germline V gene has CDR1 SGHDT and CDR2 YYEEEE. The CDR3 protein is CASSTVAVTYSSTDTQYF. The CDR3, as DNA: TGTGCCAGCAGTACCGTAGCGGTCACGTACTCTAGCACAGATACGCAGTATTTT.

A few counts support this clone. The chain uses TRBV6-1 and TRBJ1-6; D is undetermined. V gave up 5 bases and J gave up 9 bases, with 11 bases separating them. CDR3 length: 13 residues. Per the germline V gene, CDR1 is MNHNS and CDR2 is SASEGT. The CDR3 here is CASSPYGGSPLHF. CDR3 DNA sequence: TGTGCCAGCAGTCCGTACGGAGGTTCACCCCTCCACTTT.

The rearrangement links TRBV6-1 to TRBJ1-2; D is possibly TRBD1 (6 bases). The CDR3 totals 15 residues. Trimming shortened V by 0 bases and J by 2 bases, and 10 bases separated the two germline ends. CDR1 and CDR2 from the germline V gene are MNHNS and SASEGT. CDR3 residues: CASSEAGQHNYGYTF. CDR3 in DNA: TGTGCCAGCAGTGAAGCTGGACAGCACAACTATGGCTACACCTTC.

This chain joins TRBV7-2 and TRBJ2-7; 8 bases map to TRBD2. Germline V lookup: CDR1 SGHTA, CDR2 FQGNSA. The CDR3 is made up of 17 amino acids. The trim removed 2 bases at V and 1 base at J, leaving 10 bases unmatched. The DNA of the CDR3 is TGTGCCAGCAGCTTACCGCGGGGGGCTGGGTTTTCCTACGAGCAGTACTTC. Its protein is CASSLPRGAGFSYEQYF.

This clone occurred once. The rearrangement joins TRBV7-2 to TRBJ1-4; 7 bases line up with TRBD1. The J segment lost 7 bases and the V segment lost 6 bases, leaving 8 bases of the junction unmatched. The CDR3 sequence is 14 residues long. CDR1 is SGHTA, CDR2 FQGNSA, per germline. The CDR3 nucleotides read TGTGCCAGCAGTAAAGGGGGCTTGGGTGAAAAACTGTTTTTT. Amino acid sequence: CASSKGGLGEKLFF.

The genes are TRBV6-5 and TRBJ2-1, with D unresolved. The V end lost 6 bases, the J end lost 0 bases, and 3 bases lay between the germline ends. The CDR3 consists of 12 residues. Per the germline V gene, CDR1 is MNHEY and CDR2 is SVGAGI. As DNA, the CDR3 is TGTGCCAGCAGCCGCTCCTACAATGAGCAGTTCTTC. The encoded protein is CASSRSYNEQFF.

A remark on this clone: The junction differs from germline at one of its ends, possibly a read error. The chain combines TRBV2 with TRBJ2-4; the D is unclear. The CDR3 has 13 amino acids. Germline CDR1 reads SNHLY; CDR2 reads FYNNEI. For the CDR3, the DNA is TGTGCCAGCAGTGGATTCGCCAAAAACAGTCAGTACTTC. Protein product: CASSGFAKNSQYF.

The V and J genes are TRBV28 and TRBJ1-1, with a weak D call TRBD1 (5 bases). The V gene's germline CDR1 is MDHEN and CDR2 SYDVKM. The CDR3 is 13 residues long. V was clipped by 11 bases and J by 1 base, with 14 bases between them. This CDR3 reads CAGDSGQNTEAFF. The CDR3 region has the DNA TGTGCCGGCGACTCTGGACAGAACACTGAAGCTTTCTTT.

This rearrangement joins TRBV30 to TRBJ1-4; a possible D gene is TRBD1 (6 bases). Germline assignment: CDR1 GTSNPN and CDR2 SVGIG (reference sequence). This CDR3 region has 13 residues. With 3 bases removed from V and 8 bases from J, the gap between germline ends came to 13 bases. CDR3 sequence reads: CAWSRDRGEKLFF. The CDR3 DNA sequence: TGTGCCTGGAGCCGTGATAGGGGGGAAAAACTGTTTTTT.